This is a list of T cell receptor beta chains from one sample in a study of T cell responses to AZD1222 COVID-19 vaccine. The table came from immunoSEQ multiplex PCR; TCRdb's copy has only in-frame clones and leaves some out. The sample has 55,000 to 80,000 clones, 84% seen once. The sample here was peripheral blood, taken on day 0 of AZD1222 vaccination. The origin of the receptors is an adult in good health. Each CDR3 is given with its conserved first and last residue. Fields, in order: J gene, V gene, clone size, D gene, CDR3 protein, CDR3 DNA. The D gene is left open where the match is weak. The size entry is marked missing in some rows and otherwise reads once, few, many or a size class.

J gene: TRBJ1-2
V gene: TRBV28
clone size: once
D gene: .
CDR3 protein: CASSLLASTRGYTF
CDR3 DNA: TGTGCCAGCAGTTTACTGGCGTCGACCCGGGGCTACACCTTC

J gene: TRBJ1-2
V gene: TRBV10-3
clone size: .
D gene: .
CDR3 protein: CAISKQGGNANYGYTF
CDR3 DNA: TGTGCCATCAGTAAGCAGGGAGGAAATGCTAACTATGGCTACACCTTC

J gene: TRBJ2-5
V gene: TRBV3-1/TRBV3-2
clone size: .
D gene: TRBD2
CDR3 protein: CASSQHSSGGGETQYF
CDR3 DNA: TGTGCCAGCAGCCAACATTCTAGCGGGGGGGGAGAGACCCAGTACTTC

J gene: TRBJ1-4
V gene: TRBV6-1
clone size: .
D gene: .
CDR3 protein: CASSEVGRLGLFF
CDR3 DNA: TGTGCCAGCAGTGAAGTGGGGCGTCTTGGACTGTTTTTT

J gene: TRBJ1-4
V gene: TRBV25-1
clone size: .
D gene: TRBD1
CDR3 protein: CASRSGQGWEKLFF
CDR3 DNA: TGTGCCAGCAGGAGCGGACAGGGGTGGGAAAAACTGTTTTTT

J gene: TRBJ2-2
V gene: TRBV6-4
clone size: .
D gene: .
CDR3 protein: CASRGTGFGELFF
CDR3 DNA: TGTGCCAGCAGGGGGACTGGCTTCGGGGAGCTGTTTTTT

J gene: TRBJ2-6
V gene: TRBV7-6
clone size: .
D gene: .
CDR3 protein: CASSSPVWANVLTF
CDR3 DNA: TGTGCCAGCAGCTCCCCGGTATGGGCCAACGTCCTGACTTTC

J gene: TRBJ1-1
V gene: TRBV6-1
clone size: .
D gene: TRBD1
CDR3 protein: CASSEWTGGTEAFF
CDR3 DNA: TGTGCCAGCAGTGAATGGACAGGGGGGACTGAAGCTTTCTTT

J gene: TRBJ2-1
V gene: TRBV7-9
clone size: .
D gene: .
CDR3 protein: CASKAAVSNEQFF
CDR3 DNA: TGTGCCAGCAAAGCGGCGGTATCCAATGAGCAGTTCTTC

J gene: TRBJ2-5
V gene: TRBV5-4
clone size: once
D gene: .
CDR3 protein: CASSRGDNQETQYF
CDR3 DNA: TGTGCCAGCAGCCGTGGGGACAACCAAGAGACCCAGTACTTC

J gene: TRBJ1-2
V gene: TRBV5-1
clone size: .
D gene: .
CDR3 protein: CASSLTMGPYTF
CDR3 DNA: TGCGCCAGCAGCTTGACTATGGGACCGTACACCTTC

J gene: TRBJ2-1
V gene: TRBV6-5
clone size: .
D gene: TRBD1
CDR3 protein: CASSYSGQTHYNEQFF
CDR3 DNA: TGTGCCAGCAGTTACTCGGGACAGACTCATTACAATGAGCAGTTCTTC

J gene: TRBJ1-2
V gene: TRBV6-1
clone size: .
D gene: TRBD1
CDR3 protein: CASSEAVGGDRDYGYTF
CDR3 DNA: TGTGCCAGCAGTGAAGCCGTCGGTGGGGACAGGGACTATGGCTACACCTTC

J gene: TRBJ2-3
V gene: TRBV7-8
clone size: .
D gene: TRBD1
CDR3 protein: CASTKGALMEITDTQYF
CDR3 DNA: TGTGCCAGCACGAAGGGGGCGCTGATGGAAATCACAGATACGCAGTATTTT

J gene: TRBJ1-5
V gene: TRBV24-1
clone size: .
D gene: TRBD1
CDR3 protein: CATSDARTGEQPQHF
CDR3 DNA: TGTGCCACCAGTGACGCCCGGACAGGGGAACAGCCCCAGCATTTT

J gene: TRBJ2-1
V gene: TRBV7-3
clone size: .
D gene: .
CDR3 protein: CASSLGNPTYNEQFF
CDR3 DNA: TGTGCCAGCAGCTTGGGCAACCCAACCTACAATGAGCAGTTCTTC